What follows describes a single TCR beta chain. In the original workflow: It was from reference gene primer amplification that nucleated cell counts were estimated. Here immunoSEQ multiplex PCR was the method, and the copy in TCRdb shows in-frame clones only, minus some. V and J calls plus clone size are reproduced from that table; the DNA served to infer D and trimming. The data hold about 400,000 clones, with approximately 88% observed a single time. V gave up 0 bases and J gave up 3 bases, with 9 bases separating them. The germline gives CDR1 LNHNV, CDR2 YYDKDF (reference sequence). The CDR3 is made up of 15 amino acids. This record comes from a study of blood T cell repertoires in COVID-19. Study details: Nucleic acid was either cDNA or gDNA, and it came from T cells, B-cell-depleted T cells, or PBMCs.

Assignments of participants to cohorts depended upon their own reported clinical history. The sequence came from a woman aged 25 to 45 with acute COVID-19. Sequencing was carried out using PBMCs or T cells enriched from blood (not recorded which). The rearrangement uses TRBV15 and TRBJ2-1; the D gene is possibly TRBD1 (5 bases). The CDR3 DNA reads TGTGCCACCAGCAGAGAAATTCAGGGCTACAATGAGCAGTTCTTC. Protein product: CATSREIQGYNEQFF.